The 27 T cell receptor beta chains below all came from one sample that was sequenced in a study of glioma-infiltrating T cells. Using RNA template, CDR3s of TCR alpha and beta were amplified with iRepertoire arm-PCR. TCRdb recomputed calls from the multiplex PCR reads with MiXCR, one row per CDR3 protein. Of about 140,000 distinct CDR3 sequences listed, about two fifths are singletons. What was sequenced was glioma tissue, nonneoplastic brain tissue, or PBMCs (not recorded which). The receptors derive from a human donor with low-grade glioma or glioblastoma, undergoing nonglioma brain surgery, or in good health (not recorded which).

The rearrangement links TRBV9 to TRBJ2-3, with no clear D. Germline CDR1 is SGDLS and CDR2 is YYNGEE. The CDR3 totals 14 residues. Between the trimmed V and J ends, which lost 1 base and 0 bases, there was a span of 6 bases. CDR3 sequence (DNA): TGTGCCAGCAGCGTAATAGGTAGCACAGATACGCAGTATTTT. Translation: CASSVIGSTDTQYF.

V gene TRBV19 combines with J gene TRBJ1-2, with TRBD1 identical over 9 bases. Germline CDR1 is LNHDA and CDR2 is SQIVND (reference sequence). There are 13 residues in the CDR3. Germline trimming cut 3 bases from V and 5 bases from J; bases unmatched to any gene: 1. As DNA, the CDR3 is TGTGCCAGTAGTATTGACAGGGGGTATGGCTACACCTTC. It is translated as CASSIDRGYGYTF.

The chain carries TRBV18 and TRBJ2-1; D not resolved. Trimming took 3 bases from V and 5 from J, leaving 8 bases between them. Germline V gene lookup returns CDR1 KGHSH and CDR2 LQKENI. CDR3 length: 13 amino acids. CDR3 amino acids: CASSPQQDNEQFF. The CDR3 DNA sequence: TGTGCCAGCTCACCTCAGCAAGACAATGAGCAGTTCTTC. Filled out from reference TRBV18 and TRBJ2-1, the complete variable domain reads NAGVMQNPRHLVRRRGQEARLRCSPMKGHSHVYWYRQLPEEGLKFMVYLQKENIIDESGMPKERFSAEFPKEGPSILRIQQVVRGDSAAYFCASSPQQDNEQFFGPGTRLTVL.

This clonotype was seen many times. This sequence joins TRBV20-1 and TRBJ2-3; 9 bases are shared with TRBD2. Germline CDR1 reads DFQATT; CDR2 reads SNEGSKA (reference sequence). After removal of 0 bases from V and 6 bases from J, the junction contained 13 bases not matched to a gene. This CDR3 region has 17 residues. The CDR3 sequence: CSARDHLAGGRKDTQYF. The CDR3 nucleotides read TGCAGTGCTAGAGATCATCTGGCGGGGGGGCGTAAGGATACGCAGTATTTT.

The rearrangement uses TRBV12-3 or TRBV12-4 and TRBJ1-1; TRBD1 agrees at 7 bases. The CDR3 extends over 14 amino acids. J gave up 4 bases and V 5 bases, and 7 bases lay outside the gene matches. CDR3 region: CASSPRQGTTEAFF. The CDR3, as DNA: TGTGCCAGCAGTCCTAGACAGGGAACCACTGAAGCTTTCTTT.

The gene calls are TRBV19 and TRBJ2-1; 8 bases are shared with TRBD2. CDR1 LNHDA and CDR2 SQIVND come from the germline V gene (reference sequence). Trimming at V came to 3 bases and at J to 7 bases, leaving 5 bases not matched to a gene. The CDR3 is 14 amino acids. CDR3 in amino acids: CASSITGRGNEQFF. The CDR3 DNA follows: TGTGCCAGTAGTATTACCGGGAGGGGGAATGAGCAGTTCTTC. Using reference TRBV19 and TRBJ2-1 for the parts outside the CDR3, the full variable domain is DGGITQSPKYLFRKEGQNVTLSCEQNLNHDAMYWYRQDPGQGLRLIYYSQIVNDFQKGDIAEGYSVSREKKESFPLTVTSAQKNPTAFYLCASSITGRGNEQFFGPGTRLTVL.

To note about this clonotype: A much larger clonotype is one base distant, so this may be a read error. The rearrangement uses TRBV27 and TRBJ1-6; D uncertain. Germline V CDR1 and CDR2: MNHEY, SMNVEV (reference sequence). The CDR3 is made up of 14 amino acids. The CDR3 reads CASSLSSSNSHLHF. For the CDR3, the DNA is TGTGCCAGCAGTTTATCGAGTAGTAATTCACACCTCCACTTT.

As concerns this clonotype: At one of its ends the junction is not consistent with the germline gene, which may arise from a read error. This rearrangement joins TRBV15 to TRBJ1-1; D may be TRBD1 (5 bases). Germline loops: CDR1 LNHNV, CDR2 YYDKDF (reference sequence). The CDR3 is 16 residues long. The CDR3 reads CATSRDRGRMNTGAFF. CDR3 DNA sequence: TGTGCCACCAGCAGAGATCGGGGGAGGATGAACACTGGAGCTTTCTTT.

As concerns this clonotype: This may be a read error: a much more frequent sequence differs by one nucleotide. CDR3 loop: CASVGIDQPQHF. The CDR3 bases are TGTGCCAGTGTGGGGATTGATCAGCCCCAGCATTTT. The genes are TRBV27 and TRBJ1-5; D is unresolved. This CDR3 region has 12 residues. Germline CDR1 MNHEY, CDR2 SMNVEV (reference sequence). V was cut by 9 bases and J by 5 bases, with 11 bases left in between.

The chain has TRBV18 and TRBJ2-7, with 12 nucleotides matching TRBD2. The CDR3 sequence is 15 residues long. V trimming: 8 bases; J trimming: 7 bases; junction bases outside the gene matches: 12. CDR1 KGHSH and CDR2 LQKENI come from the germline V gene. Here the CDR3 DNA reads TGTGCCAGCAGCCCCAAGACTAGCGGGAGTGGGGAGCAGTACTTC. Amino acid sequence: CASSPKTSGSGEQYF.

This rearrangement joins TRBV5-1 to TRBJ2-1, with 14 bases aligning to TRBD2. J lost 5 bases, V lost 3 bases, and 4 bases had no gene match. Germline lookup yields CDR1 SGHRS and CDR2 YFSETQ. This CDR3 region has 16 residues. This CDR3 is CASSSGLAGGHNEQFF. CDR3 coding DNA: TGCGCCAGCAGCTCTGGACTAGCGGGGGGACACAATGAGCAGTTCTTC.

The J gene is TRBJ2-3, the V gene TRBV18, with unresolved D. Germline V gives CDR1 KGHSH, CDR2 LQKENI. The CDR3 spans 15 residues. V lost 2 bases, J lost 0 bases, and 9 bases lay in between. The CDR3, as DNA: TGTGCCAGCTCACCAGACTGGTCGAGCACAGATACGCAGTATTTT. This sequence encodes CASSPDWSSTDTQYF.

This CDR3 reads CASSYLGSTNEKLFF. DNA of the CDR3: TGTGCCAGCAGTTACTTAGGCTCAACTAATGAAAAACTGTTTTTT. V gene TRBV6-6 combines with J gene TRBJ1-4; unclear D gene. V was shortened by 1 base and J by 0 bases, with 6 bases between the two germline ends. This CDR3 spans 15 amino acids. Germline V gives CDR1 MNHNY, CDR2 SVGAGI (reference sequence).

The DNA for the CDR3 is TGTGCCAGCAGCTTAGATCGGGAGCGTAGCACAGATACGCAGTATTTT. Translating gives CASSLDRERSTDTQYF. This chain connects TRBV11-2 to TRBJ2-3, with D possibly TRBD2 on 6 matching bases. Germline-derived CDR1 and CDR2 are SGHAT and FQNNGV. The CDR3 sequence is 16 residues long. Trimming cost V 0 bases and J 0 bases, with 10 bases left between them.

This clonotype has just a few counts. This chain connects TRBV4-3 to TRBJ1-4; unclear D gene. V dropped 1 base and J dropped 7 bases, with 19 bases sitting between them. Germline lookup yields CDR1 LGHNA and CDR2 YSLEER. CDR3 length: 17 residues. The CDR3 loop is CASSQVLLLPGSEKLFF. In nucleotides, the CDR3 is TGCGCCAGCAGCCAAGTCTTACTCCTGCCGGGGAGTGAAAAACTGTTTTTT.

This clonotype was seen only a few times. CDR3 nucleotides: TGTGCCAGCAGCTTTAACAGGGGAATCAGCTATGGCTACACCTTC. It codes for CASSFNRGISYGYTF. This chain joins TRBV7-3 and TRBJ1-2; 7 bases align to TRBD1. V trimming: 3 bases; J trimming: 4 bases; junction bases outside the gene matches: 8. The CDR3 runs to 15 residues. Germline V lookup: CDR1 SGHTA, CDR2 FQGTGA.

The sample holds a few counts of this clonotype. The chain has TRBV6-6 and TRBJ2-7; maybe TRBD1 (6 bases). The length of the CDR3 is 16 residues. V was shortened by 0 bases and J by 2 bases, with 14 bases between the two germline ends. Germline V lookup: CDR1 MNHNY, CDR2 SVGAGI (reference sequence). The CDR3: CASSYSAQGTTYEQYF. The CDR3 DNA sequence: TGTGCCAGCAGTTACTCGGCCCAGGGGACCACCTACGAGCAGTACTTC.

This clonotype was counted a few times. The V and J genes are TRBV28 and TRBJ1-5; possibly TRBD1 for D (5 bases). The CDR3 covers 16 residues. The ends were cut back, 3 bases at V and 2 bases at J, with 14 bases in the middle. Germline V lookup: CDR1 MDHEN, CDR2 SYDVKM. CDR3: CASSFGGRGGNQPQHF. The DNA of the CDR3 is TGTGCCAGCAGTTTTGGGGGTAGGGGTGGCAATCAGCCCCAGCATTTT.

About this clonotype itself: A much larger clone is a single base away; this may be a read error. V is TRBV20-1 and J is TRBJ1-1; maybe TRBD1 (6 bases). From germline, CDR1 is DFQATT and CDR2 SNEGSKA (reference sequence). Deletions cut 8 bases from V and 1 base from J, with 17 bases between. The CDR3 is 14 residues long. Here the CDR3 reads CSSPSGTRNTEAFF. The CDR3 DNA reads TGCAGTTCGCCTTCCGGGACACGGAACACTGAAGCTTTCTTT.

This clonotype was counted once. The rearrangement uses TRBV12-3 or TRBV12-4 and TRBJ2-1; TRBD1 aligns across 8 bases. V lost 7 bases and J lost 2; bases outside the gene matches: 7. CDR3 size: 15 residues. CDR3 in amino acids: CASTDDRGTYNEQFF. In nucleotides, the CDR3 is TGTGCCAGCACCGACGACAGGGGAACCTACAATGAGCAGTTCTTC.

Many counts were recorded for this clonotype. This chain uses TRBV6-1 with TRBJ1-1; 7 bases are shared with TRBD1. V shed 6 bases and J 1 base; nucleotides not matched to a gene: 5. The CDR3 loop spans 14 amino acids. The germline CDR1 and CDR2 sequences are MNHNS and SASEGT. CDR3 nucleotide sequence: TGTGCCAGCAGGGCCGGGACAGCGAACACTGAAGCTTTCTTT. This sequence encodes CASRAGTANTEAFF.

The chain combines TRBV6-2 or TRBV6-3 with TRBJ2-1; 7 positions match TRBD2. Germline CDR1 and CDR2: MNHEY and SVGEGT. The CDR3 spans 15 residues. V was clipped by 5 bases and J by 12 bases; unmatched bases: 16. CDR3 DNA sequence: TGTGCCAGCAGTGGGGGAGCGGGAATCGTAGATGTGCAGTTCTTC. As protein: CASSGGAGIVDVQFF.

As regards this clonotype: A much larger clone lies a single base off, so this may be a read error. The chain couples TRBV6-1 to TRBJ2-1, with 8 bases matching TRBD2. CDR1 is MNHNS and CDR2 is SASEGT in the germline V gene. The CDR3 has 16 residues. CDR3 bases: TGTGCCAGCAGTGAACCCGGGACTAGTTCCTACAATGAGCAGCTCTTC. Protein: CASSEPGTSSYNEQLF.

The J gene is TRBJ1-1, the V gene TRBV7-2; no clear D gene. With 5 bases removed from V and 0 bases from J, the gap between germline ends came to 13 bases. This CDR3 spans 15 amino acids. From germline, CDR1 is SGHTA and CDR2 FQGNSA. The chain's CDR3 is CASSPQMVMNTEAFF. DNA for the CDR3: TGTGCCAGCAGCCCCCAAATGGTCATGAACACTGAAGCTTTCTTT.

This clonotype was seen more than once but under ten times. The chain couples TRBV3-1 to TRBJ2-7; possible D gene TRBD1, 6 bases. V was cut by 4 bases and J by 2 bases, with 18 bases left in between. The germline gives CDR1 LGHDT, CDR2 YNNKEL (reference sequence). This CDR3 spans 16 amino acids. The CDR3 here is CASSPGNPTGAYEQYF. CDR3 coding DNA: TGTGCCAGCAGCCCCGGGAACCCGACAGGTGCCTACGAGCAGTACTTC.

This clonotype was picked up many times. The rearrangement joins TRBV7-2 to TRBJ2-3, with D unclear. Germline V gene data show CDR1 as SGHTA and CDR2 as FQGNSA. The V gene lost 1 base and the J gene lost 0 bases, with 8 bases spanning the gap. This CDR3 contains 15 residues. The CDR3 region is CASSLGPHSTDTQYF. CDR3 DNA sequence: TGTGCCAGCAGCTTAGGACCACATAGCACAGATACGCAGTATTTT. Full variable domain (remainder filled in from reference TRBV7-2 and TRBJ2-3): GAGVSQSPSNKVTEKGKDVELRCDPISGHTALYWYRQSLGQGLEFLIYFQGNSAPDKSGLPSDRFSAERTGGSVSTLTIQRTQQEDSAVYLCASSLGPHSTDTQYFGPGTRLTVL.

The CDR3 region has the DNA TGTGCCAGCAGCTTAGTTGGTGGAGCCGGGGAGCTGTTTTTT. It translates to CASSLVGGAGELFF. This chain joins TRBV4-2 and TRBJ2-2; no clear D. V gave up 5 bases and J gave up 6 bases, with 13 bases separating them. The CDR3 has 14 residues. Germline lookup yields CDR1 LGHNA and CDR2 YNFKEQ.